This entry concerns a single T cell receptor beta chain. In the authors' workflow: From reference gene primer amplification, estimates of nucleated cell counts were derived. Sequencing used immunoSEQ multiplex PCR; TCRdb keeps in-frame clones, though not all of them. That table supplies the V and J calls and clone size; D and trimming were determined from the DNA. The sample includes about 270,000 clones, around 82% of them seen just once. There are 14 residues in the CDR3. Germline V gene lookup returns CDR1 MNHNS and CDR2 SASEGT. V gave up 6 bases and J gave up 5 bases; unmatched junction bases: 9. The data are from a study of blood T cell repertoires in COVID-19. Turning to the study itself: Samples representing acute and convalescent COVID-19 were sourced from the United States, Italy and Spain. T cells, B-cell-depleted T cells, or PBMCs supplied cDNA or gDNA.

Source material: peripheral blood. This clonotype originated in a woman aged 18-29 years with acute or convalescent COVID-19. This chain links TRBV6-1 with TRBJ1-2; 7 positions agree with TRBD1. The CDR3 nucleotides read TGTGCCAGCAGATACGAAGGGACAGTTTATGGCTACACCTTC. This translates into CASRYEGTVYGYTF.